This is a list of T cell receptor beta chains from one sample in a study of beta chain features in type 1 diabetes. Clones were sequenced by immunoSEQ multiplex PCR, and TCRdb holds only the in-frame ones, with some missing. Of some 110,000 clones in the sample, roughly 15% were seen once. Sequencing used central memory CD4+ T cells from blood. The receptors derive from a man under 40 with type 1 diabetes. Both conserved end residues are part of each CDR3. The D gene is left open where the match is weak. For some rows the clone size is stated as once, few or many, or as a class when expanded; others skip it.

>few|TRBV4-2|TRBD2|TRBJ2-3
TGTGCCAGCAGCCGGCAAACTCTAGCGGGGGGGCTAGATACGCAGTATTTT
CASSRQTLAGGLDTQYF
>many|TRBV7-2|NA|TRBJ2-7
TGTGCCAGCAGCTCCACAGGGTACGCTTCCTACGAGCAGTACTTC
CASSSTGYASYEQYF
>NA|TRBV10-3|TRBD2|TRBJ2-1
TGTGCCAACAAGGGACTAGCCGACAATGAGCAGTTCTTC
CANKGLADNEQFF
>many|TRBV2|TRBD1|TRBJ2-5
TGTGCCAGCAGCACGACAGGGGCTCAGGAGACCCAGTACTTC
CASSTTGAQETQYF
>few|TRBV4-2|TRBD2|TRBJ2-3
TGTGCCAGCAGCTACCACGCTAGCGGGGGGGCCACAGATACGCAGTATTTT
CASSYHASGGATDTQYF
>NA|TRBV2|TRBD1|TRBJ2-4
TGTGCCAGCAGCTTGGACAGGGTCGAGTACTTC
CASSLDRVEYF
>NA|TRBV28|NA|TRBJ2-5
TGTGCCAGCAGTTCCTCCGGACGGATGACCCAGTACTTC
CASSSSGRMTQYF
>NA|TRBV15|NA|TRBJ1-4
TGTGCCACCAGCGGCAGAAATGAAAAACTGTTTTTT
CATSGRNEKLFF
>NA|TRBV19|NA|TRBJ2-6
TGTGCCAGTAGACTGTTGGGGGCCAACGTCCTGACTTTC
CASRLLGANVLTF
>many|TRBV18|NA|TRBJ2-1
TGTGCCAGCTCATCTACCTCAGGGAGAGAGCAGTTCTTC
CASSSTSGREQFF
>NA|TRBV28|TRBD1|TRBJ2-7
TGTGCCAGCAGTCTCCCCGGGACAGGGTCAAGGGAGCAGTACTTC
CASSLPGTGSREQYF
>NA|TRBV12-5|NA|TRBJ2-1
TGTGCTAGCACTCCCCTGGGCGGATACAATGAGCAGTTCTTC
CASTPLGGYNEQFF
>few|TRBV5-6|NA|TRBJ2-4
TGTGCCAGCAGCCCGGAGGGTGCGATGAACATTCAGTACTTC
CASSPEGAMNIQYF
>NA|TRBV7-9|NA|TRBJ1-2
TGTGCCAGCAGCAGCTACCCGGAGAAGGGTGGCTACACCTTC
CASSSYPEKGGYTF
>NA|TRBV5-1|NA|TRBJ2-5
TGCGCCAGCAGCGGAGGGGAGAGGGAGACCCAGTACTTC
CASSGGERETQYF
>few|TRBV4-3|TRBD2|TRBJ2-1
TGCGCCAGCAGCACTGGAGACGCTAGCGGGGGGGCCACTGAGCAGTTCTTC
CASSTGDASGGATEQFF
>few|TRBV29-1|TRBD1|TRBJ2-3
TGCAGCGTAGGACAGGGCGCAGATACGCAGTATTTT
CSVGQGADTQYF
>NA|TRBV13|NA|TRBJ2-3
TGTGCCAGCAGCTTATTGATCGGCACAGATACGCAGTATTTT
CASSLLIGTDTQYF
>NA|TRBV7-8|TRBD1|TRBJ1-1
TGTGCCAGCAGCTTTGGGCAGGGGGCTGTAAACACTGAAGCTTTCTTT
CASSFGQGAVNTEAFF
>many|TRBV21-1|NA|TRBJ2-5
TGTGCCAGCAGCAACCGCAGGGGCAAAGAGACCCAGTACTTC
CASSNRRGKETQYF
>NA|TRBV14|NA|TRBJ2-7
TGTGCCAGCAGCCAAGGCCATGGAAACGAGCAGTACTTC
CASSQGHGNEQYF
>few|TRBV28|TRBD1|TRBJ1-5
TGTGCCAGCAACAGGGGGCTGGATCAGCCCCAGCATTTT
CASNRGLDQPQHF
>NA|TRBV7-9|NA|TRBJ1-2
TGTGCCAGCAGCTACTCGACAGGAAGCTATGGCTACACCTTC
CASSYSTGSYGYTF
>few|TRBV14|NA|TRBJ2-7
TGTGCCAGCAGCCAAATCCTCGGGGGGCACGAGCAGTACTTC
CASSQILGGHEQYF
>NA|TRBV7-2|TRBD1|TRBJ2-1
TGTGCCAGCAGCCCCCAGGGACAGAGATACAATGAGCAGTTCTTC
CASSPQGQRYNEQFF
>NA|TRBV11-2|NA|TRBJ2-3
TGTGCCAGCAGCTTACGCCGGGACAAAGGAGGGGCAGATACGCAGTATTTT
CASSLRRDKGGADTQYF
>NA|TRBV2|TRBD1|TRBJ1-1
TGTGCCAGCAGTTGGGGACAGATTACAATAGAAGCTTTCTTT
CASSWGQITIEAFF
>NA|TRBV29-1|NA|TRBJ1-2
TGCAGCGTTGGCAGGGCCAAGGGCTACACCTTC
CSVGRAKGYTF
>NA|TRBV9|NA|TRBJ2-6
TGTGCCAGCAGCTTTTCGGCCAACGTCCTGACTTTC
CASSFSANVLTF
>few|TRBV5-6|TRBD1|TRBJ1-5
TGTGCCAGCGCCCCCCCTGCGACAGGGCGACTGGGCAATCAGCCCCAGCATTTT
CASAPPATGRLGNQPQHF
>few|TRBV7-9|TRBD2|TRBJ2-1
TGTGCCAGCAGCAGCACCGGGACTAGTGTAGATGAGCAGTTCTTC
CASSSTGTSVDEQFF